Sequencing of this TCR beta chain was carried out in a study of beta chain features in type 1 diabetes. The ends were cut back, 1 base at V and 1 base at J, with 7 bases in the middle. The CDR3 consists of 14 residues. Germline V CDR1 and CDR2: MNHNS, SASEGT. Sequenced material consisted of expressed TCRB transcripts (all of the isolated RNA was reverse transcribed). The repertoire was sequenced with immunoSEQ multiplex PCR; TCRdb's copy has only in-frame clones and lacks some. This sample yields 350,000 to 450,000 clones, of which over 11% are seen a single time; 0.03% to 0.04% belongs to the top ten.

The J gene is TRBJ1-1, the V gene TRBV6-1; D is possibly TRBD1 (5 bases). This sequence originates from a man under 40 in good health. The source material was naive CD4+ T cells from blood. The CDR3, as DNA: TGTGCCAGCAGTGAAGTGGGGGGGAACACTGAAGCTTTCTTT. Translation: CASSEVGGNTEAFF.